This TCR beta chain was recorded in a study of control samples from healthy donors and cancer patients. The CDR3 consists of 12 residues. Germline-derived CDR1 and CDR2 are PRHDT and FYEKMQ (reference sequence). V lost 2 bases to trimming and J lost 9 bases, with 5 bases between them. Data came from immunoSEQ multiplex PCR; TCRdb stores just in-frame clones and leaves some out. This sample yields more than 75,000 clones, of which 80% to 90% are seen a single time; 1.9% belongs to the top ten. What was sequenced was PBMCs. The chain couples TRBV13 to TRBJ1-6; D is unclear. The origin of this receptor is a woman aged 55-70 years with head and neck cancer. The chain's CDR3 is CASSLRRSPLHF. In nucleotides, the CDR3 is TGTGCCAGCAGCTTAAGGCGTTCACCCCTCCACTTT.